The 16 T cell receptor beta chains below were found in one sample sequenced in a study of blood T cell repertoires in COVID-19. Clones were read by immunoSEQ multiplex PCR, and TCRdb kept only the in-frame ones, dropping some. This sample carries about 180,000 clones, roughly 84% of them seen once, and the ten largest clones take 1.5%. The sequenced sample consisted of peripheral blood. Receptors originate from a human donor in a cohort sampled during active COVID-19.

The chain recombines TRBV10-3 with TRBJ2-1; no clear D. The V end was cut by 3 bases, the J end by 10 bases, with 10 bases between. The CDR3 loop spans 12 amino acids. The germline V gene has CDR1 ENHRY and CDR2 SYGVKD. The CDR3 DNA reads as TGTGCCATCAGTGATGGAGTTAGGGAGCAGTTCTTC. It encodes CAISDGVREQFF.

CDR3 loop: CASSPIPGNQPQHF. CDR3 nucleotide sequence: TGTGCCAGCTCACCTATCCCAGGCAATCAGCCCCAGCATTTT. The genes are TRBV18 and TRBJ1-5; no reliable D call. From germline, CDR1 is KGHSH and CDR2 LQKENI. V was pared by 3 bases and J by 2 bases, with 8 bases between. CDR3 size: 14 residues.

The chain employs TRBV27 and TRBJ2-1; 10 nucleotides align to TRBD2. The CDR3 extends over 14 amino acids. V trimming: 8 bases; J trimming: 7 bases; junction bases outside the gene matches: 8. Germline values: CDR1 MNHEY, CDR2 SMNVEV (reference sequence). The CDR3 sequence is CASSLAGVINEQFF. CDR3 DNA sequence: TGTGCCAGCTCCCTAGCGGGGGTGATAAATGAGCAGTTCTTC.

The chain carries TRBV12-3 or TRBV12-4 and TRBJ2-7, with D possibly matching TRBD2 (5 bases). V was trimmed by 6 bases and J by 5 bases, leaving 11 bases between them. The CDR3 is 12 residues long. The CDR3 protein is CASSSEEDEQYF. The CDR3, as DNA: TGTGCCAGCAGCTCCGAGGAGGACGAGCAGTACTTC.

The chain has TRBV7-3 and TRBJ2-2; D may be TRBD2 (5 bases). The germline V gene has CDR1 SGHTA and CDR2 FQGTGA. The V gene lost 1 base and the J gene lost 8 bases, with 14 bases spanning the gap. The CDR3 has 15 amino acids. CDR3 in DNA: TGTGCCAGCAGCTTAATATACAGCGGTTTTGGGGAGCTGTTTTTT. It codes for CASSLIYSGFGELFF. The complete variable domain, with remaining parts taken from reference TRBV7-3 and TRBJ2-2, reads GAGVSQTPSNKVTEKGKYVELRCDPISGHTALYWYRQSLGQGPEFLIYFQGTGAADDSGLPNDRFFAVRPEGSVSTLKIQRTERGDSAVYLCASSLIYSGFGELFFGEGSRLTVL.

CDR3 residues: CASSPRLGKGEQYF. The DNA for the CDR3 is TGTGCCAGCAGCCCCCGTTTAGGGAAGGGGGAGCAGTACTTC. This chain joins TRBV7-8 and TRBJ2-7, with D possibly matching TRBD1 (5 bases). V shed 5 bases and J shed 7 bases, with 18 bases lying between them. The germline gives CDR1 SGHVS, CDR2 FQNEAQ. CDR3 length: 14 residues.

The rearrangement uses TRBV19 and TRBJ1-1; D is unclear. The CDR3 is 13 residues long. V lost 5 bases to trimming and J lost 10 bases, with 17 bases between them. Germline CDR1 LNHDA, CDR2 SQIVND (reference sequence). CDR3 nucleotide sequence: TGTGCCAGTAGTCCCGACTTAGTCGGAAGAGCTTTCTTT. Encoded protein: CASSPDLVGRAFF.

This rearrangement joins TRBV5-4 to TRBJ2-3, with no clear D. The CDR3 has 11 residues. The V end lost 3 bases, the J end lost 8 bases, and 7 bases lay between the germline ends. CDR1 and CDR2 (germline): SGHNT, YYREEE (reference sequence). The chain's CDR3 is CASSSERTQYF. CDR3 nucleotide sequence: TGTGCCAGCAGCTCCGAGCGTACGCAGTATTTT. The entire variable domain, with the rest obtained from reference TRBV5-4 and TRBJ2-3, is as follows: ETGVTQSPTHLIKTRGQQVTLRCSSQSGHNTVSWYQQALGQGPQFIFQYYREEENGRGNFPPRFSGLQFPNYSSELNVNALELDDSALYLCASSSERTQYFGPGTRLTVL.

The CDR3 reads CASSSYYGSSYEQYF. CDR3 coding DNA: TGTGCCAGCAGTTCATACTACGGGAGCTCCTACGAGCAGTACTTC. This chain joins TRBV7-2 and TRBJ2-7; possible D gene TRBD2, 6 bases. V gave up 6 bases and J gave up 0 bases, with 15 bases separating them. CDR1 and CDR2 (germline): SGHTA, FQGNSA. This CDR3 has 15 residues.

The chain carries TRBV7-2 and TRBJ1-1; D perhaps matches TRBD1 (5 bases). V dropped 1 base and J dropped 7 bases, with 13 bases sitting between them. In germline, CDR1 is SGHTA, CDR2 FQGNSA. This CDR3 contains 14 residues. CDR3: CASSLVGGEGEAFF. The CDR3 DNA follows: TGTGCCAGCAGCTTAGTTGGGGGGGAGGGTGAAGCTTTCTTT. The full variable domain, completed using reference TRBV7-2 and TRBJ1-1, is GAGVSQSPSNKVTEKGKDVELRCDPISGHTALYWYRQSLGQGLEFLIYFQGNSAPDKSGLPSDRFSAERTGGSVSTLTIQRTQQEDSAVYLCASSLVGGEGEAFFGQGTRLTVV.

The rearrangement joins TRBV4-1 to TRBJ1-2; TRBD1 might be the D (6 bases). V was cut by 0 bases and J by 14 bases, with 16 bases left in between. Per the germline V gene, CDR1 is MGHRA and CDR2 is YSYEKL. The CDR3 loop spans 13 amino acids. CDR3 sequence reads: CASSQDGGGLRTF. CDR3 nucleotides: TGCGCCAGCAGCCAAGATGGTGGGGGCTTGAGAACCTTC.

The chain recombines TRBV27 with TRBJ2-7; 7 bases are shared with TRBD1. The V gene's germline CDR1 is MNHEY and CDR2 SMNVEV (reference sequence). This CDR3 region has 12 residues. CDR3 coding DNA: TGTGTCGTCAGGGACAGTCTCTACGAGCAGTACTTC. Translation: CVVRDSLYEQYF.

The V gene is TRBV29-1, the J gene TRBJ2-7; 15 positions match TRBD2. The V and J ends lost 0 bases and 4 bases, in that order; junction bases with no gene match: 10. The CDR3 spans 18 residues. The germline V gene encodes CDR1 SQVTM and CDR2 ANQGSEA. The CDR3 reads CSVEEERTSGRATYEQYF. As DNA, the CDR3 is TGCAGCGTTGAAGAAGAAAGGACTAGCGGGAGGGCAACTTACGAGCAGTACTTC.

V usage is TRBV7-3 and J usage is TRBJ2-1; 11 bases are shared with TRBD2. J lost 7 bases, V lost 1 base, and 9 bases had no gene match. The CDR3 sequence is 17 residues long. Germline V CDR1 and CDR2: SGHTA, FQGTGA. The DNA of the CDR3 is TGTGCCAGCAGCTTAAATCCTAGCGGGAGGTATGGAAATGAGCAGTTCTTC. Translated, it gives CASSLNPSGRYGNEQFF.

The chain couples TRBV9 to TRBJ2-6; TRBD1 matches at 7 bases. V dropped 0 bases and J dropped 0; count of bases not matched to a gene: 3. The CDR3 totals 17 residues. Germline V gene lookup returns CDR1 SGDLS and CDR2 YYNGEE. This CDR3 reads CASSVVGGFSGANVLTF. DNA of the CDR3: TGTGCCAGCAGCGTAGTAGGGGGCTTCTCTGGGGCCAACGTCCTGACTTTC.

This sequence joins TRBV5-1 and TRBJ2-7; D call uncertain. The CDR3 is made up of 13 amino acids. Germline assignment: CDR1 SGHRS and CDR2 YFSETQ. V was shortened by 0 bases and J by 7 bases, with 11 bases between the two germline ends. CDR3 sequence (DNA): TGCGCCAGCAGCTTGGCATCTGCGAGGGAGCAGTACTTC. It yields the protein CASSLASAREQYF.